A selection of T cell receptor beta chains follows, all from one sample in a study of cytomegalovirus exposure and HLA in healthy donors. Produced via immunoSEQ multiplex PCR; TCRdb's table is partial and in-frame only. The table lists some 120,000 clones, more than 60% of them singletons, with 3.4% in the top ten. What was sequenced was PBMCs. The receptor set was obtained from a man in his thirties or forties in good health and CMV-seronegative. The CDR3 runs from the conserved cysteine through the conserved F or W. Fields, in order: D gene, V gene, clone size, J gene, CDR3 DNA, CDR3 protein. The D gene is left open where the match is weak. Rows give clone size only sometimes, using once, few, many, or a class for an expanded clone.

d_gene: TRBD1; v_gene: TRBV10-3; abundance: .; j_gene: TRBJ1-2; CDR3nt: TGTGCCATCAATCCGGGACAGGGGCCTTATGGCTACACCTTC; CDR3aa: CAINPGQGPYGYTF
d_gene: .; v_gene: TRBV7-9; abundance: .; j_gene: TRBJ2-5; CDR3nt: TGTGCCAGCAGCTTTAGACAAGCAGAGACCCAGTACTTC; CDR3aa: CASSFRQAETQYF
d_gene: TRBD1; v_gene: TRBV5-1; abundance: once; j_gene: TRBJ1-2; CDR3nt: TGCGCCAGCAGCCCGGGACAGGGCTATGGCTACACCTTC; CDR3aa: CASSPGQGYGYTF
d_gene: TRBD1; v_gene: TRBV7-6; abundance: few; j_gene: TRBJ1-2; CDR3nt: TGTGCCAGCAGCTCCGGGACAGGGGGCTATGGCTACACCTTC; CDR3aa: CASSSGTGGYGYTF
d_gene: TRBD2; v_gene: TRBV9; abundance: .; j_gene: TRBJ2-3; CDR3nt: TGTGCCAGCAGCTTCGGACTAGCCCCCAGCACAGATACGCAGTATTTT; CDR3aa: CASSFGLAPSTDTQYF
d_gene: .; v_gene: TRBV28; abundance: .; j_gene: TRBJ2-7; CDR3nt: TGTGCCAGCAGTTCGCCGGGACACTATAGCTCCTACGAGCAGTACTTC; CDR3aa: CASSSPGHYSSYEQYF
d_gene: .; v_gene: TRBV9; abundance: .; j_gene: TRBJ1-1; CDR3nt: TGTGCCAGCAGCGCTACCCGGGGGGGGAGCGCCATGAACACTGAAGCTTTCTTT; CDR3aa: CASSATRGGSAMNTEAFF
d_gene: TRBD1; v_gene: TRBV4-1; abundance: .; j_gene: TRBJ2-5; CDR3nt: TGCGCCAGCAGCCAAACCGGGACAGGGGGCGGAGAGACCCAGTACTTC; CDR3aa: CASSQTGTGGGETQYF
d_gene: .; v_gene: TRBV6-6; abundance: .; j_gene: TRBJ1-2; CDR3nt: TGTGCCAGCAGTGGCATGGGGAGGGGCGGCTATGGCTACACCTTC; CDR3aa: CASSGMGRGGYGYTF
d_gene: .; v_gene: TRBV15; abundance: few; j_gene: TRBJ1-1; CDR3nt: TGTGCCACCAGCAGGCGAACGAACACTGAAGCTTTCTTT; CDR3aa: CATSRRTNTEAFF
d_gene: TRBD2; v_gene: TRBV6-5; abundance: .; j_gene: TRBJ2-7; CDR3nt: TGTGCCAGCAGTTACTCGCCGGGAGGGCCGGTAGAGCAGTACTTC; CDR3aa: CASSYSPGGPVEQYF
d_gene: .; v_gene: TRBV4-2; abundance: .; j_gene: TRBJ1-1; CDR3nt: TGTGCCAGCAGCCAAGAGAGGGACACTGAAGCTTTCTTT; CDR3aa: CASSQERDTEAFF
d_gene: .; v_gene: TRBV29-1; abundance: .; j_gene: TRBJ1-1; CDR3nt: TGCAGCGTTGAACAGGGTGTCAGAGAAGCTTTCTTT; CDR3aa: CSVEQGVREAFF
d_gene: TRBD1; v_gene: TRBV6-5; abundance: .; j_gene: TRBJ2-3; CDR3nt: TGTGCCAGCAGGCTCGACGGACAGGGCACAGATACGCAGTATTTT; CDR3aa: CASRLDGQGTDTQYF
d_gene: TRBD2; v_gene: TRBV29-1; abundance: .; j_gene: TRBJ2-5; CDR3nt: TGCAGCACTCGGACTAGCGGGAGGGTTGGGGAGACCCAGTACTTC; CDR3aa: CSTRTSGRVGETQYF
d_gene: .; v_gene: TRBV9; abundance: .; j_gene: TRBJ2-1; CDR3nt: TGTGCCAGCAGCGTAGTGGCGGGCCGGTACAATGAGCAGTTCTTC; CDR3aa: CASSVVAGRYNEQFF
d_gene: TRBD1; v_gene: TRBV6-4; abundance: .; j_gene: TRBJ1-5; CDR3nt: TGTGCCAGCAGCCCGACAGGGGGCGATTCCGATCAGCCCCAGCATTTT; CDR3aa: CASSPTGGDSDQPQHF
d_gene: .; v_gene: TRBV30; abundance: .; j_gene: TRBJ1-2; CDR3nt: TGTGCCTGGATTAGTCAGGGTAACTATGGCTACACCTTC; CDR3aa: CAWISQGNYGYTF
d_gene: TRBD1; v_gene: TRBV2; abundance: .; j_gene: TRBJ1-5; CDR3nt: TGTGCCAGCAGTGCCGGGACAGGGAATGTACAGCCCCAGCATTTT; CDR3aa: CASSAGTGNVQPQHF
d_gene: .; v_gene: TRBV7-7; abundance: .; j_gene: TRBJ1-3; CDR3nt: TGTGCCAGCAGCTTAGGGGCTCCAGGGGCGGGAAACACCATATATTTT; CDR3aa: CASSLGAPGAGNTIYF
d_gene: .; v_gene: TRBV30; abundance: .; j_gene: TRBJ2-7; CDR3nt: TGTGCCTGGAGTTCGAGCTCCTACGAGCAGTACTTC; CDR3aa: CAWSSSSYEQYF